This TCR beta chain derives from a study of T cell repertoires in cytomegalovirus infection. Study at large: Public TCR beta signatures provided an indication of both CMV infection and a matching HLA type.

TCRdb reprocessed the reads with MiXCR, giving one entry per CDR3 protein. In the table there are 480,000 or so distinct CDR3 sequences, about 10% of which are singletons. Trimming stripped 2 bases from V and 1 base from J, with 11 bases between. The germline V gene has CDR1 MNHNS and CDR2 SASEGT. The CDR3 consists of 15 residues. This clonotype was recorded many times. This TCR was recovered from a human donor in good health (CMV status not recorded). Some clones in this sample may be carry-over from other donors' samples. The material sequenced was PBMCs. The chain carries TRBV6-1 and TRBJ1-1; D remains ambiguous. The CDR3 loop is CASSERAPWNTEAFF. CDR3 coding DNA: TGTGCCAGCAGTGAAAGGGCCCCTTGGAACACTGAAGCTTTCTTT.